This TCR beta chain is from a study of shared T cell receptors in the human thymus. Profiled with immunoSEQ multiplex PCR; TCRdb holds only in-frame clones, not every one. The sample lists approximately 760,000 clones, 70% to 90% occurring once. These data also formed part of another study, on human thymus T cells.

This TCR came from a girl less than two years old with a congenital heart defect. Sequencing was performed on thymocytes.

The DNA of the CDR3 is TGTGCCATCGCCCGACAGGGGGCTTGGGGCTACACCTTC. Protein: CAIARQGAWGYTF. The chain is built from TRBV6-1 and TRBJ1-2; 10 nucleotides agree with TRBD1. V dropped 10 bases and J dropped 8; count of bases not matched to a gene: 10. Germline loops: CDR1 MNHNS, CDR2 SASEGT. The CDR3 spans 13 residues.